This note documents a single T cell receptor (beta chain) sequence. Which antigen it targets is not known. Base quality data are lacking; no much larger clone is found one base away. The time point label on this specimen signifies: newly diagnosed GD, antithyroid drugs for less than 3 months. For both TCR sequencing and RNA sequencing, RNA was extracted from PBMCs using TRIzol. The diagnosis of Graves' disease was made according to American Thyroid Association guidelines. Patients for the study were recruited at an endocrinology department in Xi'an, China. Each patient gave approximately 9 milliliters of peripheral blood, collected in an EDTA anticoagulant tube. Ficoll Paque Plus density gradient separation was used to isolate PBMCs, and no further T cell sorting was done. RNA quality was checked with an Agilent 2100 Bioanalyzer and agarose gel, and concentration with a NanoDrop 2000. The source of the sample is a study of regulatory T cells in long-lasting Graves disease (dated by TCRdb to about 2021). Regarding the complete study: Newly diagnosed Graves' disease patients had taken antithyroid drugs for less than 3 months. Peripheral blood TCR sequencing and RNA sequencing compared persistent Graves' disease patients with newly diagnosed Graves' disease patients. The study was conducted in China and was registered as a clinical trial. TCR sequencing covered some 13 persistent and 20 or so newly diagnosed Graves' disease patients, around 35 samples in total. What the study reported, not specific to this receptor: Compared with newly diagnosed patients, persistent Graves' disease patients had lower TCR Shannon entropy and fewer highly expanded clones, which suggests clonal expansion. Only the TCR beta chain was sequenced and analyzed. Only peripheral blood was studied, because thyroid tissue, the primary lesion, was inaccessible. The authors noted that the small sample size was a limitation that may lower accuracy. TRBV28, TRBJ1-2 and TRBJ2-5 were preferentially used in persistent disease, while TRBV20-1 and TRBJ2-1 were favored in newly diagnosed disease. A larger number of public clonotypes was shared among persistent patients (approximately 2,600) than among newly diagnosed patients (around 870).

Library method: multiplex PCR. The run used an Illumina HiSeq 4000. To build TCR beta libraries, CDR3 regions were amplified by Arm-PCR using iRepertoire HTBI primers. PCR products were gel purified before sequencing. In the original analysis: Gene usage analysis of CDR3 amino acid clonotypes relied on the roughly 60 TRBV and around 14 TRBJ segments identified across samples. COPE and FqMerger were used to merge filtered high-quality paired reads into contigs. BLAST was used to align contigs to IMGT TRBV, TRBD and TRBJ reference genes, with CDR3 defined following IMGT. Highly expanded clones were defined as clonotypes with a frequency above 0.1%. Shannon entropy served as the measure of repertoire diversity, while the Gini coefficient captured V-J evenness. A clonotype was considered public if more than one individual shared it. The public sequencing data were trimmed at Q25 with fastp and processed into clonotypes with MiXCR by TCRdb, which kept only in-frame beta chains. One record per CDR3 amino acid sequence lists the most common genes and DNA. TCRdb's processing, not the authors', yielded these V and J calls. The sample table contains around 400,000 distinct CDR3 sequences; only one count was recorded for roughly 16% of them. The ten largest clones add up to about 20% of the sample.

As encoded in the germline V gene, CDR1 is MNHNS while CDR2 is SASEGT. The CDR3 spans 17 residues, from the cysteine through the phenylalanine. The DNA shown is the 51-base CDR3, in frame from base 1. V sheds 6 bases and J sheds 0 bases, leaving 17 bases between their ends. Specimen: peripheral blood mononuclear cells (PBMCs), collected at new diagnosis, from a patient treated with antithyroid drugs. The sequence was collected from a female donor with Graves disease. The sequence is built from TRBV6-1 and TRBJ2-2, with the D gene not clear enough to name. CDR3 loop: CASSTDHLYSNTGELFF. DNA sequence: TGTGCCAGCAGCACAGACCATCTCTATTCGAACACCGGGGAGCTGTTTTTT.